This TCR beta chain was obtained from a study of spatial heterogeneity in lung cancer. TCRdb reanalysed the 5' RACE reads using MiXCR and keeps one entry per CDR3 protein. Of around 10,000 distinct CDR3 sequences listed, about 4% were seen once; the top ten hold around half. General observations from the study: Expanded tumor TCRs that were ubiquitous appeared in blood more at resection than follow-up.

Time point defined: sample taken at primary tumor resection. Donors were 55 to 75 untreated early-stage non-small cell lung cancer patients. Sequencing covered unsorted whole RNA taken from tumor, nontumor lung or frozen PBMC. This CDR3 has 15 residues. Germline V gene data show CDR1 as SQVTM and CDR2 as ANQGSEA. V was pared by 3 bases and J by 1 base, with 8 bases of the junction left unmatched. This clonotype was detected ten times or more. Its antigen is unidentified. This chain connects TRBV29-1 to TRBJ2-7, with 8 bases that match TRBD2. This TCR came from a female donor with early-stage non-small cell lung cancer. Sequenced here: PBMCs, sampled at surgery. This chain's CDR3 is CSVDGLAGKSYEQYF. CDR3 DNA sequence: TGCAGCGTTGATGGCCTAGCGGGCAAATCCTACGAGCAGTACTTC.